The 26 T cell receptor beta chains below come from one sample, sequenced in a study of blood T cell repertoires in COVID-19. Sequenced by immunoSEQ multiplex PCR; TCRdb stores in-frame clones only, minus some. The repertoire holds tens of thousands of clones, with 80% to 95% as singletons. The sample was peripheral blood. The receptor source for this set is a human donor with active COVID-19. The donor label of this sample is uncertain.

With respect to this clone: The junction does not match germline at one end; this may be a read error. The same CDR3 can be traced to other DNA sequences in this sample. This chain uses TRBV12-3 or TRBV12-4 with TRBJ1-1; D is uncertain. There are 12 residues in the CDR3. The CDR3 here is CASSRRRTEAFF. CDR3 DNA: TGCGCCAGCAGTAGGCGGAGAACTGAAGCTTTCTTT.

The V call is TRBV27, the J call TRBJ2-3; TRBD2 might be the D (8 bases). V lost 6 bases and J lost 2, with 21 bases in between. The CDR3 sequence is 17 residues long. Germline CDR1 is MNHEY and CDR2 is SMNVEV (reference sequence). CDR3 sequence: CASSPGGLAGFTDTQYF. CDR3 DNA sequence: TGTGCCAGCAGCCCAGGGGGGCTAGCGGGCTTCACAGATACGCAGTATTTT.

The chain carries TRBV19 and TRBJ2-7; 7 bases line up with TRBD1. V trimming: 6 bases; J trimming: 4 bases; junction bases outside the gene matches: 12. CDR3 length equals 15 residues. Germline CDR1 LNHDA, CDR2 SQIVND (reference sequence). CDR3 DNA: TGTGCCAGTAGCATTCAAAGGGGGCGTGTATACGAGCAGTACTTC. It translates to CASSIQRGRVYEQYF.

This chain connects TRBV25-1 to TRBJ2-7; the D is unclear. Germline V gives CDR1 MGHDK, CDR2 SYGVNS. The CDR3 covers 12 residues. With 3 bases removed from V and 2 bases from J, the gap between germline ends came to 5 bases. The CDR3 bases are TGTGCCAGCAGTGACCCAGCCTACGAGCAGTACTTC. Protein: CASSDPAYEQYF.

This clone has only one observation. This chain connects TRBV10-2 to TRBJ2-7; 10 bases are shared with TRBD1. Germline CDR1 WSHSY, CDR2 SAAADI. The CDR3 has 15 residues. With V trimmed by 6 bases and J by 0 bases, 5 bases remained unmatched. CDR3 sequence: CASSAGTGASYEQYF. CDR3 sequence (DNA): TGCGCCAGCAGCGCTGGGACAGGGGCCTCCTACGAGCAGTACTTC.

This sequence joins TRBV2 and TRBJ1-3, with D uncertain. The CDR3 is 17 amino acids. From germline, CDR1 is SNHLY and CDR2 FYNNEI. The V gene lost 1 base and the J gene lost 0 bases, with 13 bases spanning the gap. This CDR3 is CASSEEYGGYSGNTIYF. Here the CDR3 DNA reads TGTGCCAGCAGTGAAGAGTATGGCGGATACTCTGGAAACACCATATATTTT.

The rearrangement links TRBV9 to TRBJ2-7, with D unresolved. The CDR3 is made up of 12 amino acids. Between the trimmed V and J ends, which lost 3 bases and 4 bases, there was a span of 8 bases. Germline values: CDR1 SGDLS, CDR2 YYNGEE. The DNA for the CDR3 is TGTGCCAGCAGCGCCGACTTGTACGAGCAGTACTTC. Residues: CASSADLYEQYF.

This clone has a single count. The J gene is TRBJ1-6, the V gene TRBV5-8, with D unresolved. V lost 2 bases and J 7 bases, leaving 4 bases between the germline ends. CDR1 is SGHTS and CDR2 is YDEGEE in the germline V gene. CDR3 length: 12 residues. CDR3 DNA: TGTGCCAGCAGCTTATCAAATTCACCCCTCCACTTT. It yields the protein CASSLSNSPLHF.

The rearrangement links TRBV2 to TRBJ2-5; 7 nucleotides line up with TRBD2. The CDR3 spans 14 residues. The ends lost 5 bases at V and 2 bases at J; junction bases unmatched: 5. The germline V gene encodes CDR1 SNHLY and CDR2 FYNNEI. CDR3 DNA sequence: TGTGCCAGCAGTACATCTAGCGGTCAAGAGACCCAGTACTTC. Its protein is CASSTSSGQETQYF.

The chain carries TRBV27 and TRBJ1-1; TRBD1 agrees at 8 bases. J lost 6 bases, V lost 6 bases, and 6 bases had no gene match. The germline V gene encodes CDR1 MNHEY and CDR2 SMNVEV (reference sequence). The CDR3 loop spans 13 amino acids. The CDR3 DNA sequence: TGTGCCAGCAGCAAGGCAGGGGGCTCTGAAGCTTTCTTT. Its protein product is CASSKAGGSEAFF.

V usage is TRBV7-9 and J usage is TRBJ1-6, with D uncertain. The CDR3 is made up of 11 amino acids. Germline V gene sequence: CDR1 SEHNR, CDR2 FQNEAQ (reference sequence). The V end was cut by 5 bases, the J end by 8 bases, with 4 bases between. Here the CDR3 reads CASSRDSPLHF. In DNA form, the CDR3 reads TGTGCCAGCAGCCGGGATTCACCCCTCCACTTT.

The V and J genes are TRBV6-7 and TRBJ2-7; D is possibly TRBD1 (6 bases). TRBV6-7 is marked as an open reading frame, function uncertain. This CDR3 is built from 14 residues. Trimming took off 2 bases at V and 5 bases at J, with 13 bases between the two ends. The CDR3 coding sequence is TGTGCCAGCAGTTACCGCTGGACAGCCCACGAGCAGTACTTC. This gives the protein CASSYRWTAHEQYF.

This chain joins TRBV7-9 and TRBJ2-1, with 9 bases matching TRBD1. Germline-derived CDR1 and CDR2 are SEHNR and FQNEAQ (reference sequence). The CDR3 is 13 amino acids. The J segment lost 5 bases and the V segment lost 8 bases, leaving 4 bases of the junction unmatched. The CDR3 bases are TGTGCCAGCTACGGGACAGGGAACAATGAGCAGTTCTTC. Protein sequence: CASYGTGNNEQFF.

The chain combines TRBV7-9 with TRBJ1-2, with D possibly matching TRBD1 (5 bases). The CDR3 loop spans 16 amino acids. V lost 1 base and J lost 8, with 20 bases in between. The germline V gene encodes CDR1 SEHNR and CDR2 FQNEAQ (reference sequence). For the CDR3, the DNA is TGTGCCAGCAGCTTAGAAGGTGGCCAGGGAGGTTTGGGCTACACCTTC. It yields the protein CASSLEGGQGGLGYTF.

V is TRBV6-5 and J is TRBJ1-2; D is undetermined. The V and J ends lost 0 bases and 6 bases respectively, with 8 bases between them. Germline CDR1 reads MNHEY; CDR2 reads SVGAGI. The CDR3 runs 13 residues. The CDR3 DNA follows: TGTGCCAGCAGTTACTCGCAGGATAATGGCTACACCTTC. This gives the protein CASSYSQDNGYTF.

This chain uses TRBV5-1 with TRBJ2-3; 7 positions match TRBD1. CDR3 length equals 17 residues. The germline V gene has CDR1 SGHRS and CDR2 YFSETQ. Losses at the gene ends were 4 bases for V and 0 bases for J; bases not matched to a gene: 11. The CDR3 DNA sequence: TGCGCCAGCAGCACCGGGACAGCCTCTTCTAGCACAGATACGCAGTATTTT. This sequence encodes CASSTGTASSSTDTQYF. The whole variable domain, filled in from reference TRBV5-1 and TRBJ2-3, reads KAGVTQTPRYLIKTRGQQVTLSCSPISGHRSVSWYQQTPGQGLQFLFEYFSETQRNKGNFPGRFSGRQFSNSRSEMNVSTLELGDSALYLCASSTGTASSSTDTQYFGPGTRLTVL.

J is TRBJ1-6 and V is TRBV18, with unresolved D. CDR1 KGHSH and CDR2 LQKENI come from the germline V gene. CDR3 length: 13 residues. Trimming removed 5 bases at V and 5 bases at J, with 7 bases between. The CDR3 spells CASSVGNNSPLHF. Here the CDR3 DNA reads TGTGCCAGCTCAGTCGGGAATAATTCACCCCTCCACTTT.

The genes are TRBV28 and TRBJ1-1; no firm D call. The CDR3 contains 12 residues. V dropped 3 bases and J dropped 1 base, with 3 bases sitting between them. Germline CDR1 is MDHEN and CDR2 is SYDVKM. The DNA for the CDR3 is TGTGCCAGCAGTTTTAAGAACACTGAAGCTTTCTTT. Its protein product is CASSFKNTEAFF.

This chain links TRBV7-3 with TRBJ2-1; 7 bases line up with TRBD2. CDR1 and CDR2 from the germline V gene are SGHTA and FQGTGA. The CDR3 runs to 14 residues. V dropped 5 bases and J dropped 9; count of bases not matched to a gene: 10. The DNA of the CDR3 is TGTGCCAGCAGCCTAGAAACCGGGGAGGGTGAGCAGTTCTTC. This codes for CASSLETGEGEQFF.

This chain connects TRBV3-1 (or the pseudogene TRBV3-2) to TRBJ2-5, with D maybe TRBD2 (5 bases). The length of the CDR3 is 17 residues. The germline V gene has CDR1 LGHDT and CDR2 YNNKEL (reference sequence). The ends were cut back, 0 bases at V and 9 bases at J, with 23 bases in the middle. CDR3 loop: CASSQDQTGIPERAQYF. Written as DNA, the CDR3 is TGTGCCAGCAGCCAAGATCAGACGGGGATTCCGGAAAGGGCCCAGTACTTC.

The chain employs TRBV7-8 and TRBJ2-7, with D perhaps TRBD2 (5 bases). With 2 bases removed from V and 1 base from J, the gap between germline ends came to 12 bases. There are 15 residues in the CDR3. Looked up from germline, CDR1 is SGHVS and CDR2 is FQNEAQ. This CDR3 is CASSLFDGLSYEQYF. The CDR3 region has the DNA TGTGCCAGCAGCTTATTTGATGGACTTTCCTACGAGCAGTACTTC.

The V gene is TRBV3-1 (or the pseudogene TRBV3-2), the J gene TRBJ2-3; a possible D gene is TRBD1 (6 bases). The germline V and J ends were trimmed by 2 bases and 2 bases, with 11 bases remaining between them. The CDR3 spans 15 residues. CDR1 and CDR2 (germline): LGHDT, YNNKEL (reference sequence). The CDR3 here is CASSQTGTPTDTQYF. CDR3 in DNA: TGTGCCAGCAGCCAAACCGGGACACCCACAGATACGCAGTATTTT.

The V gene is TRBV7-9, the J gene TRBJ2-1, with a possible D match to TRBD2 (6 bases). V shed 3 bases and J shed 6 bases, with 24 bases lying between them. Germline-derived CDR1 and CDR2 are SEHNR and FQNEAQ (reference sequence). This CDR3 has 18 amino acids. The CDR3 DNA reads as TGTGCCAGCAGCTTTCGAAGTCTGGGCAGGGAAGCGGGCAATGAGCAGTTCTTC. Amino acid sequence: CASSFRSLGREAGNEQFF.

The rearrangement links TRBV3-1 (or the pseudogene TRBV3-2) to TRBJ2-5; the match to TRBD2 covers 10 bases. V was pared by 3 bases and J by 1 base, with 5 bases of the junction left unmatched. The CDR3 sequence is 16 residues long. Germline V lookup: CDR1 LGHDT, CDR2 YNNKEL (reference sequence). The CDR3 loop is CASSHSLAGVQETQYF. In DNA, the CDR3 is TGTGCCAGCAGCCATAGCCTAGCGGGAGTCCAAGAGACCCAGTACTTC.

The chain joins TRBV9 to TRBJ1-5, with D perhaps TRBD1 (6 bases). Trimming took off 2 bases at V and 0 bases at J, with 12 bases between the two ends. The CDR3 is 16 residues long. The germline CDR1 and CDR2 sequences are SGDLS and YYNGEE. CDR3 protein: CASSVGQMYSNQPQHF. CDR3 in DNA: TGTGCCAGCAGCGTTGGACAGATGTATAGCAATCAGCCCCAGCATTTT.

The V call is TRBV4-3, the J call TRBJ2-3; 10 bases map to TRBD2. Unmatched junction bases numbered 4, after V lost 0 bases and J lost 1 base. CDR3 length equals 17 residues. CDR1 and CDR2 from the germline V gene are LGHNA and YSLEER. DNA for the CDR3: TGCGCCAGCAGCCAAGATCCAACTAGCGGGGGCACAGATACGCAGTATTTT. Its translation is CASSQDPTSGGTDTQYF.